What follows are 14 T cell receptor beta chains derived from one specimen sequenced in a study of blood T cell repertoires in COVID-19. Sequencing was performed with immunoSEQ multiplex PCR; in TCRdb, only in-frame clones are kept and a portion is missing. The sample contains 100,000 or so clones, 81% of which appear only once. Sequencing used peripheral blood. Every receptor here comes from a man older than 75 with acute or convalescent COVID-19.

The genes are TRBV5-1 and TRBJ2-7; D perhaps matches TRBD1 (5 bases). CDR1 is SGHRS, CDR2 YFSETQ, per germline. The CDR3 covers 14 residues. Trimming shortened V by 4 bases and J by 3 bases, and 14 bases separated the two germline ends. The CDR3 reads CASSTQGPYYEQYF. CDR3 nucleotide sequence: TGCGCCAGCAGCACGCAGGGTCCCTACTACGAGCAGTACTTC.

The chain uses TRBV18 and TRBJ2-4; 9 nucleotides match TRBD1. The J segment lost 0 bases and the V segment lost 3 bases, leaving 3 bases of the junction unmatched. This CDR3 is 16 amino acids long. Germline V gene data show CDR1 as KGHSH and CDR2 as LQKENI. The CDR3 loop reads CASSPRQGVAKNIQYF. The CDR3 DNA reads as TGTGCCAGCTCACCCAGACAGGGGGTAGCCAAAAACATTCAGTACTTC.

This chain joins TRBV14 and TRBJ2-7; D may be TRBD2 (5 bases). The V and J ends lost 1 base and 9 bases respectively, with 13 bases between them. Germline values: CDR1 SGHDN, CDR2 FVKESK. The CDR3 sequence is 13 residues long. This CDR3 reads CASSQGLSLAQYF. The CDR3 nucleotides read TGTGCCAGCAGCCAAGGACTATCTCTAGCGCAGTACTTC.

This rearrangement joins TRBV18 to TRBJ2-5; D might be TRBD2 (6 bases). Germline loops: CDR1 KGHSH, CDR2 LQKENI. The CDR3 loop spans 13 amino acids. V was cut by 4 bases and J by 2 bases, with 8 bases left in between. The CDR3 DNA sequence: TGTGCCAGCTCACTGGGACTTCAAGAGACCCAGTACTTC. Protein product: CASSLGLQETQYF.

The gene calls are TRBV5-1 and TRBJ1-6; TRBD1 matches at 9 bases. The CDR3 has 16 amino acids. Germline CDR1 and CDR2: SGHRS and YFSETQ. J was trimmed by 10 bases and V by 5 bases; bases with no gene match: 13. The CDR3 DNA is TGCGCCAGCAGTTTTGAGCCGGGACAGGGTACCTCACCCCTCCACTTT. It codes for CASSFEPGQGTSPLHF.

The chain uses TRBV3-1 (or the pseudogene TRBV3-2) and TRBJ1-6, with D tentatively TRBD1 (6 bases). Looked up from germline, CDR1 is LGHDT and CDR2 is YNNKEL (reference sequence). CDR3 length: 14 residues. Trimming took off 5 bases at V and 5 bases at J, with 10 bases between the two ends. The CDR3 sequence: CASSVTGNNSPLHF. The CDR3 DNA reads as TGTGCCAGCAGCGTAACAGGGAATAATTCACCCCTCCACTTT.

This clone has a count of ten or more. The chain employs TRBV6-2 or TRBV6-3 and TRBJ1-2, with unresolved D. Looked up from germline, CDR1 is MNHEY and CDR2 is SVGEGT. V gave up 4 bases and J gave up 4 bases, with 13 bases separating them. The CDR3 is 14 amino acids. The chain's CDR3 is CASSSLWEIYGYTF. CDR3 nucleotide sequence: TGTGCCAGCAGTTCCCTGTGGGAGATCTATGGCTACACCTTC.

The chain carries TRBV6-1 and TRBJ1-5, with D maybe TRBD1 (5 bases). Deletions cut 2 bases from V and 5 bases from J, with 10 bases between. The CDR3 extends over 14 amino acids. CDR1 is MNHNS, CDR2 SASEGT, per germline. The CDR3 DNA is TGTGCCAGCAGTGAACGGGGGGTGGATCAGCCCCAGCATTTT. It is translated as CASSERGVDQPQHF.

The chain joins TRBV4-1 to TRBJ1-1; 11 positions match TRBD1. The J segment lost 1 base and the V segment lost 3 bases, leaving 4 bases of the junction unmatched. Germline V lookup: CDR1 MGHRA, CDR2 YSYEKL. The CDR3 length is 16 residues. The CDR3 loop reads CASSHRTGGRNTEAFF. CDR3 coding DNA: TGCGCCAGCAGCCATCGGACAGGGGGCCGGAACACTGAAGCTTTCTTT.

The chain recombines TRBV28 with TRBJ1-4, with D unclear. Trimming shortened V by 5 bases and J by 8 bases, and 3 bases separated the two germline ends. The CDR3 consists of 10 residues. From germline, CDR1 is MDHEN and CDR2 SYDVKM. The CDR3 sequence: CASSQEKLFF. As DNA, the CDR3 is TGTGCCAGCAGTCAGGAAAAACTGTTTTTT.

CDR3 bases: TGCAGCGTCGGACAGGGAGCCAGAACCTATGGCTACACCTTC. Protein sequence: CSVGQGARTYGYTF. This chain uses TRBV29-1 with TRBJ1-2; 8 nucleotides agree with TRBD1. Germline loops: CDR1 SQVTM, CDR2 ANQGSEA. After removal of 6 bases from V and 4 bases from J, the junction contained 10 bases not matched to a gene. The CDR3 is made up of 14 amino acids.

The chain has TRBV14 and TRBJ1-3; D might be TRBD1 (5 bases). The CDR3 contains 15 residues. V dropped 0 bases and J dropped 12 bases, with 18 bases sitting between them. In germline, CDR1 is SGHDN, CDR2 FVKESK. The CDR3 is CASSQDLPGTGIIYF. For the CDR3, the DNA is TGTGCCAGCAGCCAAGATCTTCCCGGGACTGGGATCATATATTTT.

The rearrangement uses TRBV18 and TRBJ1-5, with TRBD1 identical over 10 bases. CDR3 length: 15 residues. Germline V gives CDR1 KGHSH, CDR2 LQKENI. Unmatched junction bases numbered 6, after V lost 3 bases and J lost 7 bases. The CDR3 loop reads CASSPLGQGGQPQHF. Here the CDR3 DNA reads TGTGCCAGCTCACCCCTTGGACAGGGGGGACAGCCCCAGCATTTT.

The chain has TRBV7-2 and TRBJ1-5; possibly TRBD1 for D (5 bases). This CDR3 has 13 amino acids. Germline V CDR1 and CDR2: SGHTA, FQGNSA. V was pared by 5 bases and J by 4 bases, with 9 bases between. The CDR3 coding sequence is TGTGCCAGCAGCCAGACAGAAAATCAGCCCCAGCATTTT. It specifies CASSQTENQPQHF. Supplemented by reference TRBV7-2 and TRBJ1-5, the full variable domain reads GAGVSQSPSNKVTEKGKDVELRCDPISGHTALYWYRQSLGQGLEFLIYFQGNSAPDKSGLPSDRFSAERTGGSVSTLTIQRTQQEDSAVYLCASSQTENQPQHFGDGTRLSIL.